Shown below are 2 T cell receptor beta chains from a single sample sequenced in a study of control samples from healthy donors and cancer patients. Sequencing was performed with immunoSEQ multiplex PCR; in TCRdb, only in-frame clones are kept and a portion is missing. The sample has 45,000 to 65,000 clones; roughly 86% are singletons. Source material: PBMCs. The receptors derive from a man aged 45-65 years with head and neck cancer.

The chain couples TRBV6-5 to TRBJ1-2; D gene uncertain. CDR1 and CDR2 from the germline V gene are MNHEY and SVGAGI. CDR3 length: 14 amino acids. V lost 2 bases to trimming and J lost 2 bases, with 9 bases between them. Here the CDR3 DNA reads TGTGCCAGCAGTTACAGGGAATTGAACTATGGCTACACCTTC. It yields the protein CASSYRELNYGYTF.

The J gene is TRBJ1-1, the V gene TRBV7-8, with D hard to call. CDR3 length equals 14 residues. Germline V gene lookup returns CDR1 SGHVS and CDR2 FQNEAQ. The V end was cut by 4 bases, the J end by 6 bases, with 15 bases between. This CDR3 reads CASSSARVRAEAFF. The CDR3 DNA follows: TGTGCCAGCAGCTCGGCGAGGGTCCGTGCTGAAGCTTTCTTT.